This paragraph reports one TCR beta chain. This sample is drawn from a study of OX40 agonist ivuxolimab in advanced cancers. Patients were ruled out by autoimmune disease history or systemic immunosuppression. Germline V gene data show CDR1 as MNHEY and CDR2 as SVGAGI. CDR3 length equals 14 residues. The V end was cut by 2 bases, the J end by 9 bases, with 14 bases between. Assay used: immunoSEQ multiplex PCR; TCRdb lists only in-frame clones, some missing. The sample yields 70,000 or so clones, about nine tenths seen once. V is TRBV6-5 and J is TRBJ1-5; a possible D gene is TRBD1 (5 bases). The sequence came from an adult with an advanced solid tumor such as melanoma, head and neck, liver or kidney cancer. Specimen: CD4+ or CD8+ T cells sorted from blood, collected in a trial of the OX40 agonist ivuxolimab. The CDR3 region has the DNA TGTGCCAGCAGTTACAGGGACGGAGCTTGGCCCCAGCATTTT. Translated: CASSYRDGAWPQHF.